The clone carrying this T cell receptor (beta chain) is a singleton in its sample. This record belongs to a study of T cell responses to AZD1222 COVID-19 vaccine. Per the germline V gene, CDR1 is SGHTA and CDR2 is FQGTGA. V lost 8 bases to trimming and J lost 2 bases, with 14 bases between them. This CDR3 spans 14 amino acids. Libraries were prepared by immunoSEQ multiplex PCR; TCRdb keeps only in-frame clonotypes and omits some of them. The table has more than 85,000 clones, 89% seen once. This TCR was sampled from an adult who received the AZD1222 COVID-19 vaccine. The chain is built from TRBV7-3 and TRBJ2-3; D remains ambiguous. Sequenced here: peripheral blood, sampled 28 days after the second AZD1222 dose. The CDR3 loop is CASSTLSATDTQYF. The CDR3, as DNA: TGTGCCAGCTCCACCCTGTCCGCCACAGATACGCAGTATTTT.